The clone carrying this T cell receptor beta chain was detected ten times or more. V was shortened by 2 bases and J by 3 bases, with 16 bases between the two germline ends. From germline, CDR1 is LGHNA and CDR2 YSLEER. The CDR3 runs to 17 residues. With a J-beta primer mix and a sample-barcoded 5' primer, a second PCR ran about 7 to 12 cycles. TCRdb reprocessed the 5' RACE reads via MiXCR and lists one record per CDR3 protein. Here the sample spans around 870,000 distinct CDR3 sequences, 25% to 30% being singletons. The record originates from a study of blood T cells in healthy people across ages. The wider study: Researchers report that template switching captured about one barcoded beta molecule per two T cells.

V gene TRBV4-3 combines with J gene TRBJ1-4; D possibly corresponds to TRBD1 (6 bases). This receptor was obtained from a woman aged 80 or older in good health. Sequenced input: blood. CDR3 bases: TGCGCCAGCAGCCAATCCTTAGGGGGGGGGGCTAATGAAAAACTGTTTTTT. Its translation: CASSQSLGGGANEKLFF.